These T cell receptor beta chains were read from a single sample in a study of T cells in Graves' hyperthyroidism and ophthalmopathy. One entry per CDR3 protein, called by TCRdb with MiXCR from the multiplex PCR reads. The sample carries 500,000 to 650,000 distinct CDR3 sequences, less than 20% recorded once. The sample comprised blood. The source is a man between 40 and 49 years old with Graves' ophthalmopathy. Both conserved end residues are part of each CDR3. A D gene is named only where the DNA matches it firmly. The size of a clone is reported for some rows only, either as once, few or many, or as a class for expanded clones.

clone_size j_call d_call v_call cdr3_aa cdr3_nt
. TRBJ2-5 . TRBV20-1 CSASIKETQYF TGCAGTGCTAGCATTAAAGAGACCCAGTACTTC
many TRBJ2-1 . TRBV20-1 CSAGQGGGAYNEQFF TGCAGTGCTGGGCAAGGAGGGGGGGCCTACAATGAGCAGTTCTTC
. TRBJ2-1 TRBD1 TRBV6-1 CASRRTGFSYNEQFF TGTGCCAGCAGGCGGACAGGGTTCTCCTACAATGAGCAGTTCTTC
. TRBJ2-1 . TRBV29-1 CGVEEGTGLGEQFF TGCGGCGTTGAAGAGGGGACTGGGTTGGGTGAGCAGTTCTTC
few TRBJ2-4 . TRBV20-1 CSAQHGQRKNIQYF TGCAGTGCGCAACATGGACAGAGGAAAAACATTCAGTACTTC
many TRBJ2-5 . TRBV12-3/TRBV12-4 CASSFRGSLAWGETQYF TGTGCCAGCAGTTTCAGAGGGAGCCTTGCATGGGGAGAGACCCAGTACTTC
many TRBJ2-2 . TRBV28 CASSFYRGGTGELFF TGTGCCAGCAGTTTCTACAGGGGGGGCACCGGGGAGCTGTTTTTT
. TRBJ2-1 . TRBV5-6 CASSTRSAGEQFF TGTGCCAGCAGCACACGGAGCGCGGGTGAGCAGTTCTTC
. TRBJ2-1 TRBD2 TRBV6-8 CASKVGTSGNEQFF TGTGCCAGCAAGGTGGGGACTAGCGGCAATGAGCAGTTCTTC
many TRBJ1-1 . TRBV18 CASSGIPWGSEAFF TGTGCCAGCTCAGGGATTCCGTGGGGGTCTGAAGCTTTCTTT
. TRBJ2-1 TRBD1 TRBV11-1 CASSSGQVREQFF TGTGCCAGCAGCTCTGGACAGGTACGCGAGCAGTTCTTC
. TRBJ2-1 TRBD1 TRBV4-1 CASSVTGLYNEQFF TGCGCCAGCAGCGTGACAGGGCTCTACAATGAGCAGTTCTTC